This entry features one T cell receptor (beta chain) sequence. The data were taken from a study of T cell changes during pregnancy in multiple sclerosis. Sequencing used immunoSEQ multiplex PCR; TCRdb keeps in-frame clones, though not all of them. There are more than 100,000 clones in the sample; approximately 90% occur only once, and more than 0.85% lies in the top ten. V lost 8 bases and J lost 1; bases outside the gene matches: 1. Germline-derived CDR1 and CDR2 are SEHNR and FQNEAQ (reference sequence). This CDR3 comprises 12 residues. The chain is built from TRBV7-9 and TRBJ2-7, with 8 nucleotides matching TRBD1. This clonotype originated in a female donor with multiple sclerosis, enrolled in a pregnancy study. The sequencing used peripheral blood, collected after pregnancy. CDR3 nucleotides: TGTGCCAGCGGACAGGGTTCCTACGAGCAGTACTTC. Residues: CASGQGSYEQYF.